This section outlines one T cell receptor (beta chain) sequence together with its context. The antigen this receptor binds is unknown. Per-base quality was not reported, and no clone a single base away is much larger than it. The data originate from a study of blood T cell repertoires in COVID-19 (dated by TCRdb to about 2020). Context from the whole study: Samples from collaborators originated in the United States, Italy and Spain and spanned both the acute and convalescent phases of COVID-19. HLA class I and class II types, where available, came from metadata supplied by the sample provider rather than from assay-based typing. The dataset comprised deeply sampled blood TCRbeta repertoires from subjects exposed to, actively infected with, or recovered from COVID-19. The samples were drawn from two sources: the first 160 participants of the ongoing ImmuneRACE study, and 1,254 subjects contributed by 6 global collaborators. The repertoires were released in a freely available public database intended as a resource for research on the immune response to SARS-CoV-2. Sample metadata almost always included a de-identified subject ID, COVID-19 status, age in years and sex. The material from the prospective study consisted of cDNA or gDNA derived from T cells, B-cell-depleted T cells, or PBMCs. What the study reported, not specific to this receptor: The amount of clinical and demographic metadata varied by source and participant and was provided uncurated.

The CDR3 measures 14 amino acids from cysteine to phenylalanine. The sequence is cut down to CDR3 DNA, 42 bases in frame from base 1. Trimming leaves V shorter by 9 bases and J shorter by 3 bases, with the junction holding 9 bases beyond the gene matches. The germline V gene encodes CDR1 SGHRS and CDR2 YFSETQ. The collaborating institutions used their own protocols to collect whole blood in K2EDTA tubes. Collaborator samples were shipped for TCRbeta analysis as frozen whole blood, isolated PBMCs, or DNA extracted from either sample type. TCRbeta CDR3 regions were amplified from genomic DNA using the immunoSEQ Assay, a bias-controlled multiplex PCR. Per the source publication's procedure: Nucleated cell counts per sample were estimated from amplification of reference gene primers within the assay. Sequence reads were collapsed and filtered to measure the absolute abundance of every unique TCRbeta CDR3 rearrangement. For each sample, productive Simpson clonality was calculated by taking the square root of Simpson's diversity index across productive rearrangements. Here the immuneACCESS table is served through TCRdb, limited to in-frame sequences with V and J called. Missing clones are a known gap in these copies; in checked studies unresolved V genes cover under half, and the rest lacks a known reason. V, J and clone size are taken as reported in that table, and D and trimming were inferred from the DNA itself. This sample gives 45,000 or so clones in total; about 85% of them show up just once. Jointly, the top ten make up about 4.7% of the sample.

Source material: peripheral blood. The TCR was taken from a man aged 35 to 55 with active COVID-19. The chain couples TRBV5-1 to TRBJ2-7, with TRBD2 matching 10 junction bases. CDR3 protein: CATAAGGDNYEQYF. In nucleotides, the sequence is TGCGCCACCGCAGCGGGAGGGGATAACTACGAGCAGTACTTC.